This TCR beta chain was observed in a study of T cells after yellow fever vaccination. This clonotype was found a few times. CDR1 and CDR2 (germline): MDHEN, SYDVKM. This CDR3 is 16 amino acids long. The ends lost 4 bases at V and 4 bases at J; junction bases unmatched: 6. TCRdb analysed the 5' RACE reads with MiXCR anew, one entry per CDR3 protein. Altogether 250,000 to 400,000 distinct CDR3 sequences are present, about 4% being singletons, with the ten largest covering 20% to 25%. The sequences come from PBMCs, collected 5 days after the yellow fever booster vaccination. The chain carries TRBV28 and TRBJ2-3; 12 bases map to TRBD2. This TCR was sampled from a man between 18 and 29 years old who received the YFV17D yellow fever vaccine. The CDR3 sequence is CASSSPGLAGSDTQYF. CDR3 bases: TGTGCCAGCAGTTCTCCTGGACTAGCGGGGTCAGATACGCAGTATTTT. The variable domain in full, completed from reference TRBV28 and TRBJ2-3, reads DVKVTQSSRYLVKRTGEKVFLECVQDMDHENMFWYRQDPGLGLRLIYFSYDVKMKEKGDIPEGYSVSREKKERFSLILESASTNQTSMYLCASSSPGLAGSDTQYFGPGTRLTVL.